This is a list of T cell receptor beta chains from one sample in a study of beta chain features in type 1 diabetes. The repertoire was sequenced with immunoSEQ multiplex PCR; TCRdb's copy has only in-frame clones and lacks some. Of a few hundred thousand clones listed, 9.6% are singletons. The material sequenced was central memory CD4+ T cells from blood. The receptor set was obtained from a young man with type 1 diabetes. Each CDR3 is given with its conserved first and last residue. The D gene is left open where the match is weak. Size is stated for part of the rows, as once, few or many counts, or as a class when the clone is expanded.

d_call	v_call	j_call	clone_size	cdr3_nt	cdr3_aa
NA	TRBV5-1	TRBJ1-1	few	TGCGCCAGCAGCGACCCCTCGGGGGGGTCTGAAGCTTTCTTT	CASSDPSGGSEAFF
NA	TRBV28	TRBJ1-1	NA	TGTGCCAGCAGTTTATATCGCTTGCCAGCTTTCTTT	CASSLYRLPAFF
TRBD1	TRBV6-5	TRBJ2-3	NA	TGTGCCAGCAGTTACGGGACAGGGGGAACAGATACGCAGTATTTT	CASSYGTGGTDTQYF
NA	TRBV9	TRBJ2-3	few	TGTGCCAGCAGCGCGTCAGCGGTAACCACAGATACGCAGTATTTT	CASSASAVTTDTQYF
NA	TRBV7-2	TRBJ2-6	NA	TGTGCCAGCAGTGAAAAATATGTCCTGACTTTC	CASSEKYVLTF
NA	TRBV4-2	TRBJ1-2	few	TGTGCCAGCAGCCAGCCCGGACAGTACTATGGCTACACCTTC	CASSQPGQYYGYTF
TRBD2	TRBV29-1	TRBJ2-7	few	TGCAGCGGTGGCGCGACGGGAGGGCCCTCCGGCGAGCAGTACTTC	CSGGATGGPSGEQYF
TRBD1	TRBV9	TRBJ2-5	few	TGTGCCAGCAGCGCGGCGGGACAGGGGGCAGGAGAGACCCAGTACTTC	CASSAAGQGAGETQYF
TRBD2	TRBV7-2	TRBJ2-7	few	TGTGCCAGCAGCCGTAGCGGGAGCGATATGGGAAAGCAGTACTTC	CASSRSGSDMGKQYF
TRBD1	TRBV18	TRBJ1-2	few	TGTGCCAGCTCACTCACGACCTTGTCAGACAGGGCCACTAACTATGGCTACACCTTC	CASSLTTLSDRATNYGYTF
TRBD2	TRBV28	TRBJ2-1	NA	TGTGCCAGCAGTCTTGGGGGACTAGCGGGAGGTGAGCAGTTCTTC	CASSLGGLAGGEQFF
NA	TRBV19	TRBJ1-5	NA	TGTGCCAGTAAGGTACAGGGACATAGCAATCAGCCCCAGCATTTT	CASKVQGHSNQPQHF
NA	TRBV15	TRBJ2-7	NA	TGTGCCACCAGCAGAGATCGGGGAGGCGGTACTGGAGGCTACGAGCAGTACTTC	CATSRDRGGGTGGYEQYF
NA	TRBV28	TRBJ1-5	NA	TGTGCCAGCACCACAGGGTCGCATAGCAATCAGCCCCAGCATTTT	CASTTGSHSNQPQHF
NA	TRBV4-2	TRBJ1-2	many	TGTGCCAGCAGCCAAGAATTGACAGCCAACTATGGCTACACCTTC	CASSQELTANYGYTF
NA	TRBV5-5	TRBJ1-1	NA	TGTGCCAGCAGCGCACAGGGAAGGGGGAACACTGAAGCTTTCTTT	CASSAQGRGNTEAFF
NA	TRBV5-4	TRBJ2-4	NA	TGTGCCAGCAGCCAACCCCAGGGATTAGCCAAAAACATTCAGTACTTC	CASSQPQGLAKNIQYF
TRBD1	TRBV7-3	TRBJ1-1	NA	TGTGCCAGCAGCCCTGGGACAGGGGGCAACACTGAAGCTTTCTTT	CASSPGTGGNTEAFF
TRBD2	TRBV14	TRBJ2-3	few	TGTGCCAGCTTTGGGCGGGAGGAGGACGGATCAGATACGCAGTATTTT	CASFGREEDGSDTQYF
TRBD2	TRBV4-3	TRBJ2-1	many	TGCGCCAGCAGCCAAGAAGCGTGGGAGGGGAATGAGCAGTTCTTC	CASSQEAWEGNEQFF
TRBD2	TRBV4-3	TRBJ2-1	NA	TGCGCCAGCAGCCAAGGACTAGCGGGAGACTACAATGAGCAGTTCTTC	CASSQGLAGDYNEQFF
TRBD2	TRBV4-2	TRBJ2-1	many	TGTGCCAGCAGCCAAGAAGGTCCTAGCGGGACGTCACAATACAATGAGCAGTTCTTC	CASSQEGPSGTSQYNEQFF
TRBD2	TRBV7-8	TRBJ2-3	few	TGTGCCAGCAGCAGGAATATAGCGGGAGGGCCAAAAGATACGCAGTATTTT	CASSRNIAGGPKDTQYF
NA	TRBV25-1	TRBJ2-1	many	TGTGCCAGCAAAACAGGGAGCTACAATGAGCAGTTCTTC	CASKTGSYNEQFF
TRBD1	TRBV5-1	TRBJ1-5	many	TGCGCCAGCAGCCTGCGACAGGGGGGTCAGCCCCAGCATTTT	CASSLRQGGQPQHF
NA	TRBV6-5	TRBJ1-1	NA	TGTGCCAGCAGTTCCCCGGAAGTGACTGAAGCTTTCTTT	CASSSPEVTEAFF
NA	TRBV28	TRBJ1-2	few	TGTGCCAGCAGTTTAAGGGAGCGCTACACCTTC	CASSLRERYTF
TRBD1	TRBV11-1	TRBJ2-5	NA	TGTGCCAGCAGCTTACCCGGGACAGGCCTTCAAGAGACCCAGTACTTC	CASSLPGTGLQETQYF
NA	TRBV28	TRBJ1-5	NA	TGTGCCAGCAGGGGGATTCTACAGCCCCAGCATTTT	CASRGILQPQHF
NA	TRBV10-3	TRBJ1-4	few	TGTGCCAGTGGACAAGGGGCTGAAAAACTGTTTTTT	CASGQGAEKLFF
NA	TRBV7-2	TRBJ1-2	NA	TGTGCCAGCAGCTTGTTCGCAGGGAGAGACTATGGCTACACCTTC	CASSLFAGRDYGYTF
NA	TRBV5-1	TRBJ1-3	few	TGCGCCAGCCGTCAAGGGTATACTGGAAACACCATATATTTT	CASRQGYTGNTIYF
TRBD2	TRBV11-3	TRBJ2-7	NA	TGTGCCAGCAAGCCCAGCGGGAGCTCCTACGAGCAGTACTTC	CASKPSGSSYEQYF
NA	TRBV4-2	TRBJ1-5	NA	TGTGCCAGCAGCCAAGACTGGATGCAGCCCCAGCATTTT	CASSQDWMQPQHF
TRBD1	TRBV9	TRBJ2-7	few	TGTGCCAGCAGCGTAGGGGCAGGGGGCTCCTACGAGCAGTACTTC	CASSVGAGGSYEQYF
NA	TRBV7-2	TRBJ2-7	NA	TGTGCCAGCAGAGTTAGCGGAGTCACCTACGAGCAGTACTTC	CASRVSGVTYEQYF
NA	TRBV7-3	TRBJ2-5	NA	TGTGCCAGCAGCTTAGGCCGAGAGACCCAGTACTTC	CASSLGRETQYF
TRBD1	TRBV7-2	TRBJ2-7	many	TGTGCCAGCAGCCCTCTCCGGGGGGGGACAGGGGCCTACGAGCAGTACTTC	CASSPLRGGTGAYEQYF